Included here is one T cell receptor beta chain sequence, with context. This sample is part of a study of T cell responses to AZD1222 COVID-19 vaccine. Method: immunoSEQ multiplex PCR; TCRdb's copy keeps in-frame clones and lacks some. The sample includes 150,000 or so clones, 85% to 95% of them seen just once. Germline assignment: CDR1 SNHLY and CDR2 FYNNEI. The CDR3 extends over 16 amino acids. V was cut by 2 bases and J by 2 bases, with 10 bases left in between. The origin of this receptor is an adult in good health. The chain has TRBV2 and TRBJ2-6; D is uncertain. The material sequenced was peripheral blood, taken on day 0 of AZD1222 vaccination. The CDR3 loop is CASSERAAAGANVLTF. The CDR3 DNA follows: TGTGCCAGCAGTGAAAGGGCGGCGGCTGGGGCCAACGTCCTGACTTTC.